This entry lists 29 T cell receptor beta chains sequenced from one sample in a study of blood T cell repertoires in COVID-19. Here immunoSEQ multiplex PCR was the method, and the copy in TCRdb shows in-frame clones only, minus some. The sample carries approximately 250,000 clones, approximately 88% recorded once. Material: PBMCs or T cells enriched from blood (not recorded which). These receptors all come from a middle-aged woman who had been exposed to COVID-19.

With regard to this clone: A junction boundary mismatches the germline segment, possibly from a read error. The gene calls are TRBV5-1 and TRBJ1-2; 10 positions match TRBD1. This CDR3 comprises 15 residues. Per germline, CDR1 SGHRS and CDR2 YFSETQ. The CDR3 is CASSMGQGLNYGYTF. The CDR3 region has the DNA TGTGCCAGCAGCATGGGACAGGGGCTTAACTATGGCTACACCTTC.

The rearrangement joins TRBV6-4 to TRBJ2-5; TRBD2 aligns across 10 bases. V trimming: 2 bases; J trimming: 0 bases; junction bases outside the gene matches: 3. CDR3 length: 16 amino acids. Germline CDR1 and CDR2: MRHNA and SNTAGT. DNA of the CDR3: TGTGCCAGCAGTGACCCCCTAGCGGGGGACCAAGAGACCCAGTACTTC. Its translation is CASSDPLAGDQETQYF.

The chain links TRBV3-1 (or the pseudogene TRBV3-2) to TRBJ1-5; D is undetermined. Germline V gene sequence: CDR1 LGHDT, CDR2 YNNKEL (reference sequence). This CDR3 is 13 amino acids long. Trimming pared 1 base from V and 3 bases from J, leaving 4 bases between. The CDR3 nucleotides are TGTGCCAGCAGCCAAGCCGTCAATCAGCCCCAGCATTTT. It codes for CASSQAVNQPQHF.

This chain links TRBV19 with TRBJ2-3; possible D gene TRBD1, 5 bases. Trimming stripped 8 bases from V and 0 bases from J, with 12 bases between. Germline CDR1 is LNHDA and CDR2 is SQIVND (reference sequence). This CDR3 region has 14 residues. The CDR3 loop is CASGLGVSTDTQYF. The CDR3 DNA reads TGTGCCAGTGGGCTAGGGGTTAGCACAGATACGCAGTATTTT.

The chain combines TRBV29-1 with TRBJ2-2, with 8 bases aligning to TRBD1. V was pared by 6 bases and J by 1 base, with 4 bases of the junction left unmatched. CDR1 SQVTM and CDR2 ANQGSEA come from the germline V gene. This CDR3 contains 14 residues. The CDR3 is CSVEDRVNTGELFF. For the CDR3, the DNA is TGCAGCGTAGAGGACAGGGTGAACACCGGGGAGCTGTTTTTT.

The chain joins TRBV23-1 to TRBJ1-1; D is undetermined. TRBV23-1 is noted as an ORF with a role that remains uncertain. The CDR3 spans 14 residues. The germline V and J ends were trimmed by 3 bases and 5 bases, with 13 bases remaining between them. CDR3 protein: CASSQIGFRTEAFF. CDR3 DNA: TGCGCCAGCAGTCAGATCGGGTTTAGGACTGAAGCTTTCTTT.

This chain links TRBV7-7 with TRBJ1-1; D unclear. The ends were cut back, 5 bases at V and 0 bases at J, with 7 bases in the middle. Germline-derived CDR1 and CDR2 are SSHAT and FNYEAQ (reference sequence). The CDR3 totals 13 residues. The CDR3 bases are TGTGCCAGCAGCCAAACATTGAACACTGAAGCTTTCTTT. This gives the protein CASSQTLNTEAFF.

The rearrangement joins TRBV24-1 to TRBJ1-1, with 7 positions matching TRBD1. V lost 4 bases, J lost 0 bases, and 7 bases stayed unmatched. This CDR3 has 16 residues. Germline V CDR1 and CDR2: KGHDR, SFDVKD. CDR3 residues: CATSEGGQTMNTEAFF. DNA for the CDR3: TGTGCCACCAGTGAAGGGGGACAGACTATGAACACTGAAGCTTTCTTT.

The rearrangement links TRBV18 to TRBJ1-1; no reliable D call. Germline assignment: CDR1 KGHSH and CDR2 LQKENI. V was cut by 0 bases and J by 5 bases, with 13 bases left in between. The CDR3 runs to 15 residues. The CDR3 sequence is CASSPPRSRGTEAFF. CDR3 sequence (DNA): TGTGCCAGCTCACCACCCCGCAGTCGCGGAACTGAAGCTTTCTTT.

The chain is built from TRBV7-2 and TRBJ1-2; 11 bases match TRBD1. The CDR3 spans 17 residues. Germline CDR1 is SGHTA and CDR2 is FQGNSA. Trimming at V came to 6 bases and at J to 6 bases, leaving 15 bases not matched to a gene. As DNA, the CDR3 is TGTGCCAGCAGTCTCATGCGGGACAGGGGGAAGTTTAATGGCTACACCTTC. Translation gives CASSLMRDRGKFNGYTF.

V usage is TRBV11-2 and J usage is TRBJ2-2, with D hard to call. V shed 3 bases and J shed 1 base, with 6 bases lying between them. Germline V CDR1 and CDR2: SGHAT, FQNNGV. This CDR3 has 14 amino acids. CDR3 bases: TGTGCCAGCAGCTTTCGGGTGAACACCGGGGAGCTGTTTTTT. It codes for CASSFRVNTGELFF.

The chain has TRBV11-3 and TRBJ2-7; TRBD1 matches at 7 bases. Germline CDR1 reads SGHNT; CDR2 reads YENEEA. J was trimmed by 2 bases and V by 1 base; bases with no gene match: 5. This CDR3 has 15 residues. This CDR3 is CASSLVKQGAYEQYV. The CDR3 DNA reads TGTGCCAGCAGCTTAGTTAAGCAGGGGGCCTACGAGCAGTACGTC.

In DNA form, the CDR3 reads TGTGCCAGCAGTTTTTCCACAGGTTTGGATACGCAGTATTTT. Translation: CASSFSTGLDTQYF. The rearrangement uses TRBV28 and TRBJ2-3, with D maybe TRBD1 (5 bases). Germline loops: CDR1 MDHEN, CDR2 SYDVKM. This CDR3 is built from 14 residues. The V end lost 3 bases, the J end lost 6 bases, and 13 bases lay between the germline ends.

The chain employs TRBV28 and TRBJ1-2; 8 bases agree with TRBD1. CDR1 and CDR2 (germline): MDHEN, SYDVKM. The junction had 10 bases not matched to a gene; V was cut back by 6 bases and J by 4 bases. The CDR3 covers 15 residues. The CDR3 loop is CASRSPLTGVYGYTF. As DNA, the CDR3 is TGTGCCAGCAGAAGCCCCCTGACAGGGGTCTATGGCTACACCTTC.

The CDR3 nucleotides read TGTGCCAGCAGCTTAGGGCGGAACTATGGCTACACCTTC. Translated: CASSLGRNYGYTF. V is TRBV7-8 and J is TRBJ1-2; D ambiguous. CDR3 length equals 13 residues. Looked up from germline, CDR1 is SGHVS and CDR2 is FQNEAQ. The V and J ends lost 1 base and 2 bases respectively, with 5 bases between them.

The chain combines TRBV4-3 with TRBJ1-2; 9 bases line up with TRBD1. V shed 3 bases and J 12 bases; nucleotides not matched to a gene: 8. This CDR3 is 13 amino acids long. The germline gives CDR1 LGHNA, CDR2 YSLEER. The CDR3 region is CASSQNTGGINTF. The DNA of the CDR3 is TGCGCCAGCAGCCAGAACACAGGGGGCATAAACACCTTC.

The chain couples TRBV18 to TRBJ1-1; 8 positions match TRBD1. Germline values: CDR1 KGHSH, CDR2 LQKENI. The trim removed 6 bases at V and 7 bases at J, leaving 13 bases unmatched. This CDR3 is 15 amino acids long. CDR3 loop: CASSQGADRKGEAFF. The CDR3 DNA sequence: TGTGCCAGCTCCCAGGGGGCAGATCGCAAGGGTGAAGCTTTCTTT.

For the CDR3, the DNA is TGTGCCAGCACTAAGGGGCAGCGTGGGGGCGAGACCCAGTACTTC. This sequence encodes CASTKGQRGGETQYF. This chain uses TRBV2 with TRBJ2-5; TRBD1 is a possible D gene (6 bases). V was shortened by 7 bases and J by 5 bases, with 20 bases between the two germline ends. Germline V CDR1 and CDR2: SNHLY, FYNNEI. The CDR3 extends over 15 amino acids.

This clone has a single count. V is TRBV7-2 and J is TRBJ1-5; D not certain. V was shortened by 1 base and J by 6 bases, with 10 bases between the two germline ends. Germline CDR1 reads SGHTA; CDR2 reads FQGNSA. This CDR3 is built from 14 residues. CDR3: CASSLGEPGQPQHF. The CDR3 coding sequence is TGTGCCAGCAGCTTAGGAGAGCCAGGTCAGCCCCAGCATTTT.

The V and J genes are TRBV7-2 and TRBJ1-5; 7 bases fit TRBD1. CDR3 length equals 15 residues. The V gene's germline CDR1 is SGHTA and CDR2 FQGNSA. The V gene end was trimmed by 4 bases and the J gene end by 7 bases; junction bases not matched to a gene: 10. The CDR3 loop reads CASSSPTGLGQPQHF. CDR3 bases: TGTGCCAGCAGCTCCCCGACAGGGTTGGGGCAGCCCCAGCATTTT.

The gene calls are TRBV4-1 and TRBJ2-3, with D tentatively TRBD1 (6 bases). V was pared by 2 bases and J by 4 bases, with 16 bases between. Germline V lookup: CDR1 MGHRA, CDR2 YSYEKL. This CDR3 is built from 16 residues. The DNA for the CDR3 is TGCGCCAGCAGCCAACACAGGGTACGGGGCGCAGATACGCAGTATTTT. Amino acids: CASSQHRVRGADTQYF.

This chain connects TRBV14 to TRBJ1-3; tentative D call: TRBD1 (6 bases). This CDR3 spans 16 amino acids. Trimming shortened V by 1 base and J by 0 bases, and 10 bases separated the two germline ends. Germline CDR1 and CDR2: SGHDN and FVKESK. The CDR3 nucleotides are TGTGCCAGCAGCCAAGCACAGGGAACCTCTGGAAACACCATATATTTT. Translated: CASSQAQGTSGNTIYF.

The rearrangement uses TRBV27 and TRBJ1-5, with D possibly TRBD1 on 5 matching bases. The V gene's germline CDR1 is MNHEY and CDR2 SMNVEV (reference sequence). The CDR3 totals 14 residues. V lost 6 bases, J lost 6 bases, and 15 bases lay in between. CDR3 DNA sequence: TGTGCCAGCAGGAAAGGGGCAGGTTTTCAGCCCCAGCATTTT. Protein sequence: CASRKGAGFQPQHF.

The chain carries TRBV27 and TRBJ1-6; TRBD1 agrees at 8 bases. The CDR3 has 14 residues. V was clipped by 1 base and J by 7 bases; unmatched bases: 0. CDR1 and CDR2 (germline): MNHEY, SMNVEV (reference sequence). This CDR3 reads CASSLWTGNSPLHF. The CDR3 nucleotides read TGTGCCAGCAGTTTATGGACAGGGAATTCACCCCTCCACTTT.

The chain is built from TRBV7-6 and TRBJ1-4; 7 bases fit TRBD1. Trimming took 5 bases from V and 7 from J; bases not matched to a gene: 10. Germline V gene lookup returns CDR1 SGHVS and CDR2 FNYEAQ. The CDR3 has 15 amino acids. CDR3 in DNA: TGTGCCAGCAGCCTCGAAACAGGGGTGGGTGAAAAACTGTTTTTT. It encodes CASSLETGVGEKLFF.

The rearrangement uses TRBV6-5 and TRBJ2-5; 9 bases agree with TRBD1. CDR1 MNHEY and CDR2 SVGAGI come from the germline V gene. The CDR3 is 13 amino acids. V shed 6 bases, J shed 4 bases, and the junction held 3 bases outside the gene matches. In DNA, the CDR3 is TGTGCCAGCAGGACAGGGGGGGGAGAGACCCAGTACTTC. Its protein is CASRTGGGETQYF.

In the case of this clone: In the same sample, other DNA sequences code for this CDR3. This chain uses TRBV5-1 with TRBJ1-1, with D possibly TRBD1 on 5 matching bases. The CDR3 covers 14 residues. Germline V lookup: CDR1 SGHRS, CDR2 YFSETQ. The germline V and J ends were trimmed by 2 bases and 1 base, with 9 bases remaining between them. The CDR3 loop reads CASSFQGGNTEAFF. As DNA, the CDR3 is TGCGCCAGCAGCTTTCAGGGTGGGAACACTGAAGCTTTCTTT.

The chain's CDR3 is CASSPDSGRAKTDTQYF. The CDR3 coding sequence is TGTGCCAGCAGCCCGGATAGCGGGAGGGCGAAGACAGATACGCAGTATTTT. J is TRBJ2-3 and V is TRBV3-1 (or the pseudogene TRBV3-2); 11 bases are shared with TRBD2. The CDR3 sequence is 17 residues long. The trim removed 4 bases at V and 3 bases at J, leaving 9 bases unmatched. In germline, CDR1 is LGHDT, CDR2 YNNKEL (reference sequence).

V usage is TRBV2 and J usage is TRBJ1-6, with D perhaps TRBD1 (6 bases). V was pared by 5 bases and J by 9 bases, with 8 bases between. CDR1 is SNHLY, CDR2 FYNNEI, per germline. The CDR3 is 12 amino acids. The CDR3 here is CASSPQGSPLHF. In DNA, the CDR3 is TGTGCCAGCAGTCCACAGGGTTCACCCCTCCACTTT.